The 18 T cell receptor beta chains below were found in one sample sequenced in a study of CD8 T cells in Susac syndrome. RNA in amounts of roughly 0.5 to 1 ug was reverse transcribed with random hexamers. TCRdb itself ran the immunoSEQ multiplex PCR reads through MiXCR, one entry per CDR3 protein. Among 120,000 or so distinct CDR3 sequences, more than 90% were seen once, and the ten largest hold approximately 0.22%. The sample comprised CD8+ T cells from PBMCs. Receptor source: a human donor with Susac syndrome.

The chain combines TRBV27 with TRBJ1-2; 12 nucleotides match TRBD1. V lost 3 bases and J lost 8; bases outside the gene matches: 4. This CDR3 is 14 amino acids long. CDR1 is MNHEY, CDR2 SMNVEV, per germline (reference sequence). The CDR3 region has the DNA TGTGCCAGCAGTTTTGGGACAGGGGGCGACGGCTACACCTTC. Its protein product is CASSFGTGGDGYTF.

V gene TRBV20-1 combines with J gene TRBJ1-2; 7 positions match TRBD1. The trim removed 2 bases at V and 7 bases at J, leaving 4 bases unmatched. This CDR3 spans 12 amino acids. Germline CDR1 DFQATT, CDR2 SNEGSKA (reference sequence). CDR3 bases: TGCAGTGCTAGATTCCGGGACAGTGGCTACACCTTC. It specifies CSARFRDSGYTF.

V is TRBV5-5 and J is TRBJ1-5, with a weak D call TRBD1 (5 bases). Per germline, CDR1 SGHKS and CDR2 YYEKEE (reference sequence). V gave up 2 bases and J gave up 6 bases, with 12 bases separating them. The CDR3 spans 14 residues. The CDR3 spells CASSFGQGGQPQHF. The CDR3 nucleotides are TGTGCCAGCAGCTTTGGGCAGGGAGGTCAGCCCCAGCATTTT.

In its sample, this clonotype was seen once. The CDR3 loop reads CSARDLVRGGQPQHF. The CDR3 DNA is TGCAGTGCTAGAGATCTGGTTAGGGGCGGTCAGCCCCAGCATTTT. The chain combines TRBV20-1 with TRBJ1-5, with D maybe TRBD1 (5 bases). Deletions cut 0 bases from V and 6 bases from J, with 15 bases between. The CDR3 is 15 amino acids. Per germline, CDR1 DFQATT and CDR2 SNEGSKA (reference sequence).

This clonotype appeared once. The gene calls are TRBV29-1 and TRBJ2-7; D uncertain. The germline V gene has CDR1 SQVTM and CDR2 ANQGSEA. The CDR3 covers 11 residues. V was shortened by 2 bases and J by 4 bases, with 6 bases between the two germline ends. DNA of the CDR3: TGCAGCGTTGAATCTGCGTACGAGCAGTACTTC. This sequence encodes CSVESAYEQYF.

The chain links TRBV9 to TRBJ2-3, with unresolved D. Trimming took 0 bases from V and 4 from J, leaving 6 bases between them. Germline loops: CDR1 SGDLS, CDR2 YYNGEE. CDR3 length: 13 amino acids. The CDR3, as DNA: TGTGCCAGCAGCGTAGCTGATTCAGATACGCAGTATTTT. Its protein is CASSVADSDTQYF.

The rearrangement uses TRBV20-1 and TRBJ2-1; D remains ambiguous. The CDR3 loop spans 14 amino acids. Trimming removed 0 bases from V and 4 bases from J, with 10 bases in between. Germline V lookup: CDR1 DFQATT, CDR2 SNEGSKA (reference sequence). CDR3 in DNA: TGCAGTGCTAGAGATTATAAGGGATACAATGAGCAGTTCTTC. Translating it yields CSARDYKGYNEQFF.

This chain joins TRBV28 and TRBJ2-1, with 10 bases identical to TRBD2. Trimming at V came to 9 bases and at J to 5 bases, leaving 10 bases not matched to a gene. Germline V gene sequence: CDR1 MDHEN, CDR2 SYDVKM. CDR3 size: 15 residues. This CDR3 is CASDSGTSDHNEQFF. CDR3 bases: TGTGCCAGTGATAGCGGGACTAGCGACCACAATGAGCAGTTCTTC.

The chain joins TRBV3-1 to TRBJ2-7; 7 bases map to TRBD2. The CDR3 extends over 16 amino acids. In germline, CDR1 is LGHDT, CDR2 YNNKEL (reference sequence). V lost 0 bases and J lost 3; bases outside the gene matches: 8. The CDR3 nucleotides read TGTGCCAGCAGCCAAGATGCACCTGCGGGGGACTACGAGCAGTACTTC. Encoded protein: CASSQDAPAGDYEQYF.

The CDR3 protein is CSASEGANTEAFF. CDR3 sequence (DNA): TGCAGTGCTTCCGAGGGGGCGAACACTGAAGCTTTCTTT. This chain connects TRBV20-1 to TRBJ1-1; 7 bases match TRBD1. Losses at the gene ends were 5 bases for V and 1 base for J; bases not matched to a gene: 4. CDR3 length equals 13 residues. In germline, CDR1 is DFQATT, CDR2 SNEGSKA (reference sequence).

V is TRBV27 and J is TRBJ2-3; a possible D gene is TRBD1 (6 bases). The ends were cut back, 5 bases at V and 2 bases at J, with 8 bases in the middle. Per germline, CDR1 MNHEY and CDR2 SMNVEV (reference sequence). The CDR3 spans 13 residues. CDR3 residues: CASSRDITDTQYF. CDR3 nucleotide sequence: TGTGCCAGCAGTAGGGACATCACAGATACGCAGTATTTT.

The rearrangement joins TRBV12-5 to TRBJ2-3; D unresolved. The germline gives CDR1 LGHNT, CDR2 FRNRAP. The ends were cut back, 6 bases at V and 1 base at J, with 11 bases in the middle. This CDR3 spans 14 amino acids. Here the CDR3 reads CASGPGKRTDTQYF. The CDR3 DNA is TGTGCTAGTGGCCCTGGGAAGCGCACAGATACGCAGTATTTT.

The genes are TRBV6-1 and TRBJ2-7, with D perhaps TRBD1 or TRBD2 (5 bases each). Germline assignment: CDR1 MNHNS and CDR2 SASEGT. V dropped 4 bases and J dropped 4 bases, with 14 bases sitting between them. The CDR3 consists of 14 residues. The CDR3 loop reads CASSGFWGGYEQYF. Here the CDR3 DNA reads TGTGCCAGCAGTGGGTTTTGGGGCGGGTACGAGCAGTACTTC.

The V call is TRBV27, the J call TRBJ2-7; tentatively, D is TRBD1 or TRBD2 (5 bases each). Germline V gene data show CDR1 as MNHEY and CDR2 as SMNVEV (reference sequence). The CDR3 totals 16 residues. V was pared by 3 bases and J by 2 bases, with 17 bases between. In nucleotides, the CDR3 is TGTGCCAGCAGTTTCCAAACGGGGCAGGTGGCCTACGAGCAGTACTTC. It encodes CASSFQTGQVAYEQYF.

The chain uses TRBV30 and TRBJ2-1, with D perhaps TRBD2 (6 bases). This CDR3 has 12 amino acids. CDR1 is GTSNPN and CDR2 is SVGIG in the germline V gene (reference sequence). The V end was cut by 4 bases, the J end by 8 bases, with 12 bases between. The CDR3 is CAWTRERDEQFF. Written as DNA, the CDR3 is TGTGCCTGGACCAGGGAGCGGGATGAGCAGTTCTTC. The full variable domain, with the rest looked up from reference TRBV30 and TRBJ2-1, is SQTIHQWPATLVQPVGSPLSLECTVEGTSNPNLYWYRQAAGRGLQLLFYSVGIGQISSEVPQNLSASRPQDRQFILSSKKLLLSDSGFYLCAWTRERDEQFFGPGTRLTVL.

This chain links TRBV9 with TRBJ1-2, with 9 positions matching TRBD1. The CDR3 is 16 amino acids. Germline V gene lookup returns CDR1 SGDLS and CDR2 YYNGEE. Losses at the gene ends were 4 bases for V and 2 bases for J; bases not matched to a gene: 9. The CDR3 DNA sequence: TGTGCCAGCAGCCCCTCCGGGACAGGGAAGAACTATGGCTACACCTTC. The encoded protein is CASSPSGTGKNYGYTF.

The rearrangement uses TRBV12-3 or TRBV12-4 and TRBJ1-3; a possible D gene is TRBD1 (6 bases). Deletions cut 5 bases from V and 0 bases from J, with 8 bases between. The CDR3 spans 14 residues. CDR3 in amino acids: CASSADSSGNTIYF. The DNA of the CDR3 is TGTGCCAGCAGTGCGGACAGCTCTGGAAACACCATATATTTT.

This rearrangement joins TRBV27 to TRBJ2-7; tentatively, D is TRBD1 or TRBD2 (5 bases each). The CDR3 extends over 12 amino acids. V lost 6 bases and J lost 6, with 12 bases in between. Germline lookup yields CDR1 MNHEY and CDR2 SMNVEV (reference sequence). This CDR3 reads CASSPEGREQYF. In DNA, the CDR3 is TGTGCCAGCAGCCCCGAGGGGCGCGAGCAGTACTTC.